This T cell receptor beta chain stems from a study of long-term antiretroviral therapy in people with HIV. Sequencing relied on immunoSEQ assay v3.0, run at survey level. Sequencing used immunoSEQ multiplex PCR; TCRdb keeps in-frame clones, though not all of them. Counted here are some 21,000 clones, around 77% occurring once; the ten biggest clones make up roughly an eighth. Germline V gene sequence: CDR1 LNHDA, CDR2 SQIVND (reference sequence). This CDR3 is built from 14 residues. The ends lost 5 bases at V and 4 bases at J; junction bases unmatched: 7. The specimen was unsorted PBMCs, collected less than 1.8 years before starting antiretroviral therapy. The TCR was taken from a middle-aged woman with HIV. This sequence joins TRBV19 and TRBJ1-2; 7 bases line up with TRBD1. DNA for the CDR3: TGTGCCAGTAGTCCAAGACAGGGCGCCTATGGCTACACCTTC. Translation gives CASSPRQGAYGYTF.